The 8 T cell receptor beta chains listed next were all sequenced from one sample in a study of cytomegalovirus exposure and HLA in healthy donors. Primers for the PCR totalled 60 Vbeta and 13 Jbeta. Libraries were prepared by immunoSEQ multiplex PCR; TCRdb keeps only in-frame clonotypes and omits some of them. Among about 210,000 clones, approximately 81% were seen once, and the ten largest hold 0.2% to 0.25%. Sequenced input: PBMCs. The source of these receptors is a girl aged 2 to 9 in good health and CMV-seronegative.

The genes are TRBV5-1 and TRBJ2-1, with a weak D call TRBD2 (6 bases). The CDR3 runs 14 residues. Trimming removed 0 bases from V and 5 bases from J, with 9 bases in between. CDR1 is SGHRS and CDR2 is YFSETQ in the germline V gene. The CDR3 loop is CASSLAVADNEQFF. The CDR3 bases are TGCGCCAGCAGCTTGGCGGTAGCGGACAATGAGCAGTTCTTC.

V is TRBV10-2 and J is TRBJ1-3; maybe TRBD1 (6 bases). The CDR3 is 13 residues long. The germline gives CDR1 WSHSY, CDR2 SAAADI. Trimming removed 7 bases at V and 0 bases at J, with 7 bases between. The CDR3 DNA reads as TGCGCCAGCAAGGACAGCTCTGGAAACACCATATATTTT. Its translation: CASKDSSGNTIYF.

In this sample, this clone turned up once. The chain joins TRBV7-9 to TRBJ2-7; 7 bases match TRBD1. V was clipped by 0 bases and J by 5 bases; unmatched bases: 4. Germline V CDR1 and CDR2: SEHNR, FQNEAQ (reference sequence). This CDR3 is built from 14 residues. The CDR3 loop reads CASSLATQGDEQYF. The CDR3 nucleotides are TGTGCCAGCAGCTTAGCCACGCAGGGGGACGAGCAGTACTTC.

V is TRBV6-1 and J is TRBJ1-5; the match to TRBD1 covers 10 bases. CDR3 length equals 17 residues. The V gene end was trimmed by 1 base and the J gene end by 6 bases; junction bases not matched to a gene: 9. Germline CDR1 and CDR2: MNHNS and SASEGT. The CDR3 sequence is CASSEGGDRGFVQPQHF. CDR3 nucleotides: TGTGCCAGCAGTGAAGGGGGGGACAGGGGTTTTGTTCAGCCCCAGCATTTT.

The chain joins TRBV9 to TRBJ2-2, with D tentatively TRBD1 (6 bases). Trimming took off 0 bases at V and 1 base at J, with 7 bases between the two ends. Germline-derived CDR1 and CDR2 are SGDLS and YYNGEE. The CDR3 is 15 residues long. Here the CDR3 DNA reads TGTGCCAGCAGCGTAGCACAGGGGAACACCGGGGAGCTGTTTTTT. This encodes CASSVAQGNTGELFF.

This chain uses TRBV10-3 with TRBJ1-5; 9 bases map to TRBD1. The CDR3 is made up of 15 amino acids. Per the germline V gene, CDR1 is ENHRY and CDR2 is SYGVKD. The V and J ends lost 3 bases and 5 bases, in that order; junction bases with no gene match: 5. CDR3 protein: CAISDGQGRHQPQHF. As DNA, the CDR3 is TGTGCCATCAGTGACGGACAGGGGAGGCATCAGCCCCAGCATTTT.

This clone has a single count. Here the CDR3 DNA reads TGTGCCAGCAGTGAAGGCGAAGGTGGGCATGGCTACACCTTC. It encodes CASSEGEGGHGYTF. The J gene is TRBJ1-2, the V gene TRBV6-1, with D hard to call. Deletions cut 1 base from V and 6 bases from J, with 12 bases between. This CDR3 contains 14 residues. Per the germline V gene, CDR1 is MNHNS and CDR2 is SASEGT.

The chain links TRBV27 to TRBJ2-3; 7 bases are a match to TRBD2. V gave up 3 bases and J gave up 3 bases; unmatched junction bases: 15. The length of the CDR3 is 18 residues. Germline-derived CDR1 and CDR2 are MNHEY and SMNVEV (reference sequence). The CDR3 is CASSFWGRALDGTDTQYF. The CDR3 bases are TGTGCCAGCAGTTTTTGGGGGAGGGCCCTTGATGGGACAGATACGCAGTATTTT.